This entry is about one T cell receptor beta chain. These data belong to a study of blood T cell repertoires in COVID-19. For the study at large: The origin of the acute and convalescent COVID-19 samples was the United States, Italy and Spain. Sources were T cells, B-cell-depleted T cells, or PBMCs; the material itself was cDNA or gDNA.

In the original workflow: Nucleated cell number was recorded as an estimate derived from reference gene primer amplification. The data were produced by immunoSEQ multiplex PCR, yet TCRdb's version contains in-frame clones alone and is incomplete. For V, J and clone size, that table is used; D and trimming come from the DNA. The table lists about 260,000 clones, 88% of them singletons. Germline CDR1 and CDR2: SGHVS and FNYEAQ. This CDR3 comprises 16 residues. The J segment lost 2 bases and the V segment lost 2 bases, leaving 8 bases of the junction unmatched. The V and J genes are TRBV7-6 and TRBJ2-7; 8 bases match TRBD1. The sequenced sample was PBMCs or T cells enriched from blood (not recorded which). This TCR was recovered from a woman between 40 and 50 years old with acute COVID-19. The CDR3 here is CASSLSPTGQAYEQYF. The DNA of the CDR3 is TGTGCCAGCAGCTTAAGTCCTACGGGACAGGCCTACGAGCAGTACTTC.